Listed here are 29 T cell receptor beta chains from one sample, sequenced in a study of T cell changes during pregnancy in multiple sclerosis. The assay was immunoSEQ multiplex PCR, and TCRdb's table has in-frame clones only and misses some. The data contain 70,000 to 100,000 clones, roughly 90% of them singletons. The sequencing used peripheral blood, collected in the first trimester of pregnancy. All receptors come from a female donor with multiple sclerosis, enrolled in a pregnancy study.

This sequence joins TRBV13 and TRBJ2-6; no clear D gene. This CDR3 is built from 17 residues. V was shortened by 3 bases and J by 3 bases, with 15 bases between the two germline ends. Looked up from germline, CDR1 is PRHDT and CDR2 is FYEKMQ (reference sequence). CDR3 DNA: TGTGCCAGCAGCTTGGCAGGCCTCCCCAGTGGGGCCAACGTCCTGACTTTC. Translating gives CASSLAGLPSGANVLTF.

The CDR3 bases are TGTGCCACCAGCGGACAGGGGGGTACCGAAGCTTTCTTT. Translated, it gives CATSGQGGTEAFF. The gene calls are TRBV15 and TRBJ1-1; 10 bases are shared with TRBD1. CDR3 length equals 13 residues. J was trimmed by 8 bases and V by 5 bases; bases with no gene match: 5. Germline assignment: CDR1 LNHNV and CDR2 YYDKDF (reference sequence).

The J gene is TRBJ2-6, the V gene TRBV18, with a weak D call TRBD2 (5 bases). Trimming removed 3 bases at V and 1 base at J, with 16 bases between. CDR1 and CDR2 from the germline V gene are KGHSH and LQKENI. There are 18 residues in the CDR3. The CDR3 here is CASSPRGQVPSGANVLTF. Here the CDR3 DNA reads TGTGCCAGCTCACCCAGAGGGCAGGTCCCATCTGGGGCCAACGTCCTGACTTTC.

The V gene is TRBV7-6, the J gene TRBJ2-3; perhaps TRBD1 as D (5 bases). Germline assignment: CDR1 SGHVS and CDR2 FNYEAQ. The CDR3 length is 13 residues. V lost 3 bases to trimming and J lost 4 bases, with 8 bases between them. CDR3 sequence: CASSFQGPDTQYF. In DNA, the CDR3 is TGTGCCAGCAGCTTTCAGGGTCCAGATACGCAGTATTTT.

J is TRBJ2-2 and V is TRBV23-1; D not resolved. TRBV23-1 is an ORF for which the function is uncertain. V lost 8 bases and J lost 5, with 6 bases in between. The CDR3 is made up of 11 amino acids. The CDR3 protein is CASRRTGELFF. The CDR3 DNA reads as TGCGCCAGCCGCCGGACCGGGGAGCTGTTTTTT.

The chain recombines TRBV27 with TRBJ1-3, with TRBD1 matching over 7 bases. This CDR3 is 15 amino acids long. Trimming cost V 5 bases and J 4 bases; bases outside gene matches: 8. The V gene's germline CDR1 is MNHEY and CDR2 SMNVEV (reference sequence). CDR3 DNA: TGTGCCAGCAGTCCGACAGGGTTTGAGGGAAACACCATATATTTT. The encoded protein is CASSPTGFEGNTIYF.

This clone appeared once. The genes are TRBV6-1 and TRBJ1-2; TRBD1 aligns across 11 bases. J was trimmed by 3 bases and V by 6 bases; bases with no gene match: 3. This CDR3 region has 14 residues. The germline V gene has CDR1 MNHNS and CDR2 SASEGT. CDR3 amino acids: CASRRTGGDYGYTF. In nucleotides, the CDR3 is TGTGCCAGCAGGCGGACAGGGGGCGACTATGGCTACACCTTC.

This chain uses TRBV7-2 with TRBJ1-3, with 9 bases aligning to TRBD1. Germline lookup yields CDR1 SGHTA and CDR2 FQGNSA. CDR3 length: 15 residues. Trimming took 3 bases from V and 3 from J; bases not matched to a gene: 3. The chain's CDR3 is CASSFPDRGGNTIYF. The CDR3 DNA sequence: TGTGCCAGCAGCTTCCCGGACAGGGGTGGAAACACCATATATTTT.

The chain recombines TRBV5-6 with TRBJ2-3; D ambiguous. This CDR3 contains 14 residues. Trimming pared 0 bases from V and 2 bases from J, leaving 7 bases between. Germline CDR1 SGHDT, CDR2 YYEEEE. The CDR3: CASSLGGYTDTQYF. In DNA, the CDR3 is TGTGCCAGCAGCTTGGGCGGATACACAGATACGCAGTATTTT.

Comments on this clone: The limits of the CDR3 on the DNA are not certain, so only TCRdb's listed CDR3 is given. The chain recombines TRBV5-1 with TRBJ1-5; the table's D call of TRBD1 was not tested on the DNA. CDR1 is SGHRS, CDR2 YFSETQ, per germline. The CDR3 comprises 16 residues, both ends counted. CDR3 amino acids: CASSFGPGGREQPQHF.

V gene TRBV2 combines with J gene TRBJ2-6; 11 positions agree with TRBD2. After removal of 6 bases from V and 0 bases from J, the junction contained 7 bases not matched to a gene. This CDR3 has 18 amino acids. Germline CDR1 and CDR2: SNHLY and FYNNEI. The CDR3 nucleotides are TGTGCCAGCAGCGAACTAGCGGGAGCGCCCTCTGGGGCCAACGTCCTGACTTTC. Translating gives CASSELAGAPSGANVLTF. Using reference TRBV2 and TRBJ2-6 for the parts outside the CDR3, the full variable domain is EPEVTQTPSHQVTQMGQEVILRCVPISNHLYFYWYRQILGQKVEFLVSFYNNEISEKSEIFDDQFSVERPDGSNFTLKIRSTKLEDSAMYFCASSELAGAPSGANVLTFGAGSRLTVL.

The chain carries TRBV29-1 and TRBJ2-1; 10 nucleotides agree with TRBD2. The ends lost 8 bases at V and 8 bases at J; junction bases unmatched: 15. Looked up from germline, CDR1 is SQVTM and CDR2 is ANQGSEA. The CDR3 consists of 15 residues. This CDR3 reads CSTGGALAGTDEQFF. The CDR3 DNA sequence: TGCAGCACGGGAGGGGCACTAGCGGGAACGGATGAGCAGTTCTTC.

V gene TRBV19 combines with J gene TRBJ1-1; possibly TRBD1 for D (5 bases). The CDR3 is made up of 14 amino acids. Germline V gives CDR1 LNHDA, CDR2 SQIVND (reference sequence). V was cut by 7 bases and J by 0 bases, with 12 bases left in between. The CDR3 sequence is CASTLKTVNTEAFF. As DNA, the CDR3 is TGTGCCAGTACCCTCAAGACAGTGAACACTGAAGCTTTCTTT.

V is TRBV5-6 and J is TRBJ1-2, with 11 bases identical to TRBD1. The V gene's germline CDR1 is SGHDT and CDR2 YYEEEE. Unmatched junction bases numbered 9, after V lost 3 bases and J lost 8 bases. The CDR3 loop spans 15 amino acids. CDR3 residues: CASSSTGQGVAGYTF. In nucleotides, the CDR3 is TGTGCCAGCAGCTCCACGGGACAGGGGGTAGCCGGCTACACCTTC.

This chain joins TRBV4-2 and TRBJ1-1, with 10 positions matching TRBD1. CDR3 length: 15 residues. CDR1 is LGHNA and CDR2 is YNFKEQ in the germline V gene. The ends lost 1 base at V and 4 bases at J; junction bases unmatched: 3. The CDR3 DNA reads as TGTGCCAGCAGCCAAGCCAGGACAGGGGGCACTGAAGCTTTCTTT. Residues: CASSQARTGGTEAFF.

The V call is TRBV5-4, the J call TRBJ2-7; 12 bases are a match to TRBD1. J was trimmed by 4 bases and V by 0 bases; bases with no gene match: 8. The CDR3 contains 17 residues. Germline V gene data show CDR1 as SGHNT and CDR2 as YYREEE (reference sequence). Here the CDR3 reads CASSLAMGTGGKYEQYF. The DNA for the CDR3 is TGTGCCAGCAGCTTGGCTATGGGGACAGGGGGCAAGTACGAGCAGTACTTC. Full variable domain (remainder filled in from reference TRBV5-4 and TRBJ2-7): ETGVTQSPTHLIKTRGQQVTLRCSSQSGHNTVSWYQQALGQGPQFIFQYYREEENGRGNFPPRFSGLQFPNYSSELNVNALELDDSALYLCASSLAMGTGGKYEQYFGPGTRLTVT.

This clone was seen only once. This chain links TRBV30 with TRBJ2-3; 15 bases match TRBD2. Germline trimming cut 1 base from V and 7 bases from J; bases unmatched to any gene: 9. Germline-derived CDR1 and CDR2 are GTSNPN and SVGIG (reference sequence). The CDR3 contains 17 residues. DNA for the CDR3: TGTGCCTGGAGTGCCTCCGACGGGACTAGCGGGAGGTATACGCAGTATTTT. Translation: CAWSASDGTSGRYTQYF.

This clone was recorded once. The chain employs TRBV7-2 and TRBJ2-7; tentative D call: TRBD1 (6 bases). Per germline, CDR1 SGHTA and CDR2 FQGNSA. This CDR3 has 11 amino acids. Deletions cut 1 base from V and 12 bases from J, with 10 bases between. The CDR3 is CASSLGGLVYF. The CDR3 region has the DNA TGTGCCAGCAGCTTAGGGGGGCTAGTGTACTTC. The full variable domain, with the rest looked up from reference TRBV7-2 and TRBJ2-7, is GAGVSQSPSNKVTEKGKDVELRCDPISGHTALYWYRQSLGQGLEFLIYFQGNSAPDKSGLPSDRFSAERTGGSVSTLTIQRTQQEDSAVYLCASSLGGLVYFGPGTRLTVT.

The V gene is TRBV7-3, the J gene TRBJ2-3, with D perhaps TRBD2 (6 bases). V lost 5 bases and J lost 0, with 9 bases in between. CDR3 length equals 14 residues. Germline V gives CDR1 SGHTA, CDR2 FQGTGA. The CDR3 DNA reads as TGTGCCAGCAGCGCAGGACTAAGCACAGATACGCAGTATTTT. This gives the protein CASSAGLSTDTQYF.

The chain couples TRBV19 to TRBJ2-1; 10 bases align to TRBD2. This CDR3 region has 15 residues. Losses at the gene ends were 5 bases for V and 8 bases for J; bases not matched to a gene: 9. The germline CDR1 and CDR2 sequences are LNHDA and SQIVND (reference sequence). CDR3 bases: TGTGCCAGTAGTTTCCCACTAGCGGGAATTCATGAGCAGTTCTTC. Protein sequence: CASSFPLAGIHEQFF.

This clone has a handful of counts. The chain combines TRBV7-9 with TRBJ2-7; D possibly corresponds to TRBD2 (6 bases). Germline V gene data show CDR1 as SEHNR and CDR2 as FQNEAQ (reference sequence). This CDR3 region has 15 residues. With 6 bases removed from V and 2 bases from J, the gap between germline ends came to 17 bases. Written as DNA, the CDR3 is TGTGCCAGCAGTTCGACAGCGGGTTCACCCTACGAGCAGTACTTC. Protein product: CASSSTAGSPYEQYF.

This clone showed up just once. The chain combines TRBV27 with TRBJ2-7; 7 bases line up with TRBD2. V lost 5 bases to trimming and J lost 2 bases; unmatched junction nucleotides: 15. Germline V lookup: CDR1 MNHEY, CDR2 SMNVEV (reference sequence). The length of the CDR3 is 17 residues. In DNA, the CDR3 is TGTGCCAGCAGTGATACTAGTGGCGGGAGTTTCCCCTACGAGCAGTACTTC. Translating gives CASSDTSGGSFPYEQYF.

The chain is built from TRBV7-2 and TRBJ2-2; TRBD1 is a possible D gene (6 bases). The V and J ends lost 2 bases and 2 bases respectively, with 9 bases between them. The germline gives CDR1 SGHTA, CDR2 FQGNSA. The CDR3 runs 15 residues. The CDR3 bases are TGTGCCAGCAGCTTATGGGGACAAAACACCGGGGAGCTGTTTTTT. Residues: CASSLWGQNTGELFF. Drawing the rest from reference TRBV7-2 and TRBJ2-2, the complete variable domain is GAGVSQSPSNKVTEKGKDVELRCDPISGHTALYWYRQSLGQGLEFLIYFQGNSAPDKSGLPSDRFSAERTGGSVSTLTIQRTQQEDSAVYLCASSLWGQNTGELFFGEGSRLTVL.

The chain carries TRBV4-2 and TRBJ1-3, with D unclear. Between the trimmed V and J ends, which lost 2 bases and 4 bases, there was a span of 6 bases. Germline V gene lookup returns CDR1 LGHNA and CDR2 YNFKEQ. The length of the CDR3 is 13 residues. For the CDR3, the DNA is TGTGCCAGCAGCCAAAGCTCGGGAAACACCATATATTTT. Translation gives CASSQSSGNTIYF.

The chain's CDR3 is CAWSRGQLYEQYF. Here the CDR3 DNA reads TGTGCCTGGAGTAGGGGACAGCTCTACGAGCAGTACTTC. V usage is TRBV30 and J usage is TRBJ2-7, with 7 positions matching TRBD1. CDR1 GTSNPN and CDR2 SVGIG come from the germline V gene (reference sequence). V dropped 2 bases and J dropped 3; count of bases not matched to a gene: 4. The CDR3 has 13 amino acids. Complete variable domain (other parts from reference TRBV30 and TRBJ2-7): SQTIHQWPATLVQPVGSPLSLECTVEGTSNPNLYWYRQAAGRGLQLLFYSVGIGQISSEVPQNLSASRPQDRQFILSSKKLLLSDSGFYLCAWSRGQLYEQYFGPGTRLTVT.

This clone appeared a single time. The chain joins TRBV27 to TRBJ2-7; TRBD2 matches 10 bases. The CDR3 covers 15 residues. After removal of 3 bases from V and 2 bases from J, the junction contained 4 bases not matched to a gene. In germline, CDR1 is MNHEY, CDR2 SMNVEV (reference sequence). The CDR3 DNA is TGTGCCAGCAGTTTGTCGGGACTAGCGACCTACGAGCAGTACTTC. Its protein is CASSLSGLATYEQYF.

CDR3 in DNA: TGTGCCAGCAAGCCATACAATGAGCAGTTCTTC. Encoded protein: CASKPYNEQFF. The rearrangement uses TRBV7-9 and TRBJ2-1; D uncertain. CDR1 is SEHNR, CDR2 FQNEAQ, per germline (reference sequence). The CDR3 is 11 residues long. The V end was cut by 7 bases, the J end by 4 bases, with 5 bases between.

The chain joins TRBV2 to TRBJ2-1; 7 bases fit TRBD2. This CDR3 comprises 20 residues. Germline values: CDR1 SNHLY, CDR2 FYNNEI. V shed 5 bases and J 5 bases; nucleotides not matched to a gene: 24. CDR3 sequence reads: CASSRAAGTTTAGENNEQFF. CDR3 nucleotides: TGTGCCAGCAGTAGAGCCGCCGGGACTACCACGGCGGGGGAAAACAATGAGCAGTTCTTC.

This chain joins TRBV7-9 and TRBJ2-3; the D is unclear. V was cut by 1 base and J by 1 base, with 15 bases left in between. The CDR3 length is 17 residues. The germline V gene has CDR1 SEHNR and CDR2 FQNEAQ (reference sequence). This CDR3 reads CASSLDSLGLGTDTQYF. CDR3 bases: TGTGCCAGCAGCTTAGACTCGCTCGGGTTAGGCACAGATACGCAGTATTTT.